This T cell receptor beta chain was identified during a study of blood T cell repertoires in COVID-19. Study-wide context: Sources were T cells, B-cell-depleted T cells, or PBMCs; the material itself was cDNA or gDNA.

Measured with immunoSEQ multiplex PCR; TCRdb has only the in-frame clones, and not every one. The sample holds about 80,000 clones, approximately 80% seen once. This sequence originates from a human donor in a cohort sampled during active COVID-19. The sequencing sample was made of peripheral blood.

CDR3 coding DNA: TGTGCCAGCAGTGCCCCAACTAGGGGGCTCGAGCAGTACTTC. It translates to CASSAPTRGLEQYF. The rearrangement joins TRBV25-1 to TRBJ2-7; 7 bases align to TRBD1. The germline CDR1 and CDR2 sequences are MGHDK and SYGVNS. J gave up 6 bases and V 4 bases, and 9 bases lay outside the gene matches. The CDR3 is made up of 14 amino acids.